This T cell receptor beta chain was obtained from a study of CD8 T cells in ankylosing spondylitis. TCRdb reprocessed the 5' RACE reads with MiXCR, giving one entry per CDR3 protein. Here the sample spans 450,000 to 550,000 distinct CDR3 sequences, roughly 5.2% being singletons. Between the trimmed V and J ends, which lost 0 bases and 1 base, there was a span of 4 bases. The CDR3 loop spans 14 amino acids. The germline V gene encodes CDR1 SGHRS and CDR2 YFSETQ. This clonotype was counted at least ten times. Its antigen is not identified. Study-wide results and limits: Researchers report that disease-linked clones proved CD8+ and relatively rare in peripheral blood. Characteristic, it appeared, of ankylosing spondylitis blood was a TCR beta motif of fewer than 10 highly homologous variants.

This chain links TRBV5-1 with TRBJ2-2; D unresolved. The receptor was isolated from a male donor with ankylosing spondylitis. The sequenced sample was blood, either unsorted or a sorted T cell fraction (not recorded which). CDR3 sequence reads: CASSLEGNTGELFF. CDR3 in DNA: TGCGCCAGCAGCTTGGAGGGGAACACCGGGGAGCTGTTTTTT.